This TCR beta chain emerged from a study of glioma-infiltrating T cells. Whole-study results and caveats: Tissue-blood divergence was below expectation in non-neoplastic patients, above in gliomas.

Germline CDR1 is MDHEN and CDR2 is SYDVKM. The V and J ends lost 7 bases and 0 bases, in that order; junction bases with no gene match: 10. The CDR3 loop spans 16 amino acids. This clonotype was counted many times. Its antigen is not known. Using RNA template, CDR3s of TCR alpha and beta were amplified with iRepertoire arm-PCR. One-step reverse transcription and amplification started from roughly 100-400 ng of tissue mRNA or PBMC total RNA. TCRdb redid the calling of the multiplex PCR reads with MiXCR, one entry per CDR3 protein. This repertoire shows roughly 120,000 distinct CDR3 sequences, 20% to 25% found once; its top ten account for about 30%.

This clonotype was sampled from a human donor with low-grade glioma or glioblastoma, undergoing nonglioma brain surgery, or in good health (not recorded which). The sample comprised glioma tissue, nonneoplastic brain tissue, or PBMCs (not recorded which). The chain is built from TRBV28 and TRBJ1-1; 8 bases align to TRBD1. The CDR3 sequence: CASIPGTGIMNTEAFF. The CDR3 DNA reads TGTGCCAGCATCCCCGGGACAGGAATCATGAACACTGAAGCTTTCTTT.